This entry lists 13 T cell receptor beta chains sequenced from one sample in a study of vaccination effects on CD4 cells after COVID-19. Profiling relied on immunoSEQ multiplex PCR, and the TCRdb table lists in-frame clones only, not all of them. The sample records around 66,000 clones, over 70% being singletons. Their recognized antigens are unknown. Before sequencing took place, the ViraFEST assay used viral peptide pools to expand antigen-specific CD4+ T cells. Once cultured for nine to ten days, the cells underwent separation to obtain CD4+ T cells. Nobody among the vaccine recipients had prior SARS-CoV-2 infection (nucleocapsid antibodies were negative). This material consisted of CD4+ T cells from PBMCs cultured with HCoV-OC43 spike peptides, taken before COVID-19 vaccination. Regarding subset: HCoV-OC43 spike overlapping peptide pool stimulation. The source of these receptors is a human donor who received a COVID-19 vaccine.

The J gene is TRBJ1-2, the V gene TRBV7-2; D call uncertain. In germline, CDR1 is SGHTA, CDR2 FQGNSA. The V gene lost 2 bases and the J gene lost 0 bases, with 4 bases spanning the gap. The CDR3 sequence is 13 residues long. The CDR3 protein is CASSLLANYGYTF. For the CDR3, the DNA is TGTGCCAGCAGCTTATTGGCTAACTATGGCTACACCTTC.

This clone showed up just a few times. The chain carries TRBV4-3 and TRBJ1-2; no clear D gene. Germline-derived CDR1 and CDR2 are LGHNA and YSLEER. The CDR3 sequence is 15 residues long. The V and J ends lost 4 bases and 0 bases respectively, with 12 bases between them. The CDR3 region has the DNA TGCGCCAGCAGCCTACAGACAAGTACTAACTATGGCTACACCTTC. The encoded protein is CASSLQTSTNYGYTF.

This clone has only a few counts. The chain is built from TRBV2 and TRBJ1-5; 8 nucleotides match TRBD1. The germline V gene encodes CDR1 SNHLY and CDR2 FYNNEI. The CDR3 has 15 residues. V gave up 4 bases and J gave up 6 bases; unmatched junction bases: 8. Written as DNA, the CDR3 is TGTGCCAGCAGTGGAGCAGGGGGCGATTTTCAGCCCCAGCATTTT. It encodes CASSGAGGDFQPQHF.

J is TRBJ2-7 and V is TRBV2; 9 positions agree with TRBD1. CDR1 and CDR2 (germline): SNHLY, FYNNEI. The ends lost 6 bases at V and 0 bases at J; junction bases unmatched: 6. The CDR3 extends over 15 amino acids. This CDR3 reads CASRAETGGSYEQYV. The DNA of the CDR3 is TGTGCCAGCAGGGCCGAGACAGGGGGCTCCTACGAGCAGTACGTC.

The J gene is TRBJ2-3, the V gene TRBV5-6; no reliable D call. V lost 4 bases to trimming and J lost 5 bases, with 14 bases between them. This CDR3 spans 14 amino acids. Germline CDR1 is SGHDT and CDR2 is YYEEEE. The CDR3 nucleotides are TGTGCCAGCAGCCAGTATCAGGTTGGAGATACGCAGTATTTT. Translating gives CASSQYQVGDTQYF.

V is TRBV19 and J is TRBJ1-2; 9 bases match TRBD1. The V gene end was trimmed by 4 bases and the J gene end by 5 bases; junction bases not matched to a gene: 8. Germline V gene lookup returns CDR1 LNHDA and CDR2 SQIVND (reference sequence). The CDR3 contains 15 residues. The CDR3 here is CASSKAGTGYYGYTF. The CDR3, as DNA: TGTGCCAGTAGTAAAGCTGGGACAGGGTATTATGGCTACACCTTC.

The V call is TRBV7-9, the J call TRBJ1-1; D unclear. Germline loops: CDR1 SEHNR, CDR2 FQNEAQ (reference sequence). Trimming cost V 0 bases and J 0 bases, with 11 bases left between them. The CDR3 length is 16 residues. CDR3 in amino acids: CASSLAAVTLNTEAFF. The CDR3 DNA reads TGTGCCAGCAGCTTAGCAGCAGTAACACTGAACACTGAAGCTTTCTTT.

The chain is built from TRBV18 and TRBJ2-1, with D possibly TRBD2 on 6 matching bases. This CDR3 spans 15 amino acids. Trimming pared 4 bases from V and 7 bases from J, leaving 17 bases between. Germline lookup yields CDR1 KGHSH and CDR2 LQKENI. In DNA, the CDR3 is TGTGCCAGCTCACGACCGGGACTTGAGGGAAATGAGCAGTTCTTC. Amino acids: CASSRPGLEGNEQFF.

The gene calls are TRBV9 and TRBJ2-1; TRBD1 matches 8 bases. The CDR3 spans 15 residues. V was pared by 0 bases and J by 8 bases, with 7 bases of the junction left unmatched. The germline gives CDR1 SGDLS, CDR2 YYNGEE. CDR3 DNA: TGTGCCAGCAGCGTAGAGAGACAGGGGAGAGATGAGCAGTTCTTC. Protein sequence: CASSVERQGRDEQFF.

The DNA of the CDR3 is TGTGCCAGCAGCCGACAGGGGTCCACTGAAGCTTTCTTT. Amino acid sequence: CASSRQGSTEAFF. The chain combines TRBV6-6 with TRBJ1-1, with 8 bases that match TRBD1. The CDR3 has 13 residues. CDR1 MNHNY and CDR2 SVGAGI come from the germline V gene (reference sequence). The V and J ends lost 6 bases and 4 bases, in that order; junction bases with no gene match: 4.

This clone was seen just once. The chain uses TRBV5-6 and TRBJ1-5, with D possibly TRBD1 on 6 matching bases. Looked up from germline, CDR1 is SGHDT and CDR2 is YYEEEE. Trimming removed 4 bases at V and 0 bases at J, with 11 bases between. The CDR3 is 15 residues long. The CDR3 is CASSTGQDSNQPQHF. The CDR3 DNA reads as TGTGCCAGCAGCACGGGACAAGATAGCAATCAGCCCCAGCATTTT.

This clone was detected only once. The chain combines TRBV18 with TRBJ1-4, with unresolved D. The V gene lost 6 bases and the J gene lost 1 base, with 15 bases spanning the gap. The length of the CDR3 is 16 residues. Germline lookup yields CDR1 KGHSH and CDR2 LQKENI. The CDR3 region is CASSPEARGTNEKLFF. The CDR3 nucleotides are TGTGCCAGCTCTCCAGAGGCCCGTGGAACTAATGAAAAACTGTTTTTT.

The chain uses TRBV6-6 and TRBJ2-1; D possibly uses TRBD1 or TRBD2 (6 bases each). Germline V CDR1 and CDR2: MNHNY, SVGAGI (reference sequence). This CDR3 region has 15 residues. Between the trimmed V and J ends, which lost 6 bases and 8 bases, there was a span of 20 bases. This chain's CDR3 is CASRSGGRGVDEQFF. The CDR3 region has the DNA TGTGCCAGCAGGTCCGGGGGCCGAGGGGTCGATGAGCAGTTCTTC.